This is a list of T cell receptor beta chains from one sample in a study of T cells after yellow fever vaccination. TCRdb redid the calling of the 5' RACE reads with MiXCR, one entry per CDR3 protein. The top ten clones hold about 15% of a sample with around 590,000 distinct CDR3 sequences, 10% to 15% of them seen once. The starting material was PBMCs, obtained on the day of the yellow fever booster vaccination. These receptors all stem from a man younger than 45 who received the YFV17D yellow fever vaccine. Each CDR3 is given with its conserved first and last residue. D genes are given only for firm matches.

.	TRBV18	TRBJ2-2	CASSPVTANTGELFF
.	TRBV7-2	TRBJ2-3	CASSLAAGQHTDTQYF
TRBD1	TRBV7-9	TRBJ1-2	CASSPGQPYGYTF
.	TRBV12-3/TRBV12-4	TRBJ2-6	CASSSSVGANVLTF
.	TRBV5-1	TRBJ2-7	CASGYTVGLNEQYF
.	TRBV4-1	TRBJ2-1	CASSQDHMSEQFF
.	TRBV9	TRBJ1-5	CASSVEGDSNQPQHF
.	TRBV7-9	TRBJ2-1	CASSSFPYNEQFF
TRBD2	TRBV12-3/TRBV12-4	TRBJ2-3	CAICFAGGLAGVTDTQYF
.	TRBV12-3/TRBV12-4	TRBJ2-1	CASSPVGNNEQFF
TRBD1	TRBV20-1	TRBJ1-1	CSAPTGAADTEAFF
.	TRBV20-1	TRBJ2-4	CSARRAGKNIQYF
TRBD1	TRBV30	TRBJ2-7	CAWSLSTGLFSYEQYF
TRBD1	TRBV11-2	TRBJ2-7	CASSLQGQGGSYEQYF
.	TRBV29-1	TRBJ2-1	CSVVWSYNEQFF
.	TRBV29-1	TRBJ2-1	CSVGLVEQFF
.	TRBV12-3/TRBV12-4	TRBJ1-5	CASTLGQVKPQHF
.	TRBV20-1	TRBJ2-5	CSADYRGQLETQYF
.	TRBV27	TRBJ2-1	CASSHTLGAPNEQFF
.	TRBV5-1	TRBJ1-1	CASRVEGGPNTEAFF
TRBD2	TRBV7-2	TRBJ2-3	CASSLRLAGGRGQYF
.	TRBV5-6	TRBJ2-1	CASSQTGHASNEQFF
.	TRBV6-5	TRBJ2-3	CASSYEIGMADTQYF
.	TRBV6-2/TRBV6-3	TRBJ2-7	CASSSGTPGVSYEQYF
.	TRBV20-1	TRBJ1-1	CGQTGGNTEAFF
.	TRBV18	TRBJ2-7	CASSPGQGGNEQYF
TRBD2	TRBV19	TRBJ2-2	CASQRLAGRTNTGELFF
.	TRBV5-6	TRBJ1-1	CASSLVDRLTTEAFF
.	TRBV7-9	TRBJ1-4	CASRGLGNEKLFF
TRBD1	TRBV7-2	TRBJ2-5	CASSRTGGTSEYF
.	TRBV12-3/TRBV12-4	TRBJ2-1	CASRRSGNEQFF
TRBD2	TRBV20-1	TRBJ2-2	CSASSGLAANTGELFF
.	TRBV29-1	TRBJ2-7	CSARTTGAYEQYF
TRBD1	TRBV5-6	TRBJ1-3	CASSYQQGNVYF
.	TRBV30	TRBJ2-1	CAQVRGDSNEQFF
TRBD1	TRBV7-2	TRBJ2-7	CASSIPQGDRSSYEQYF
.	TRBV20-1	TRBJ1-5	CSARDRRISNQPQHF
.	TRBV18	TRBJ2-5	CASSPGRVETQYF
.	TRBV7-9	TRBJ2-7	CASSLSFGEQYF
TRBD1	TRBV2	TRBJ2-7	CASLTGQGYEQYF
.	TRBV11-1	TRBJ2-2	CASSAMRSGELFF
.	TRBV28	TRBJ1-2	CASGTGIYGYTF
.	TRBV5-1	TRBJ2-5	CASSLLSAGDGETQYF
.	TRBV6-2/TRBV6-3	TRBJ2-1	CASRGRYNEQFF
.	TRBV24-1	TRBJ2-5	CATRGTGSQETQYF
.	TRBV20-1	TRBJ2-1	CSATATAHEQFF
TRBD1	TRBV29-1	TRBJ2-3	CSVLTGASTDTQYF
.	TRBV13	TRBJ1-4	CASSLGQGGTNEKLFF
TRBD2	TRBV10-2	TRBJ2-3	CATTGLAGGTDTQYF
TRBD2	TRBV15	TRBJ2-2	CATSRDIGTSALSGELFF
.	TRBV28	TRBJ2-1	CASRTEGDSEQFF
.	TRBV20-1	TRBJ2-5	CSASRGTGTQYF
TRBD2	TRBV10-2	TRBJ2-2	CASRKGLAGGQYTGELFF
.	TRBV6-5	TRBJ2-6	CASSSLSGANVLTF
TRBD1	TRBV20-1	TRBJ2-1	CSASSAGQGYNEQFF
.	TRBV10-1	TRBJ2-3	CASSEGSDTQYF
.	TRBV29-1	TRBJ2-4	CSVADLLAKNIQYF